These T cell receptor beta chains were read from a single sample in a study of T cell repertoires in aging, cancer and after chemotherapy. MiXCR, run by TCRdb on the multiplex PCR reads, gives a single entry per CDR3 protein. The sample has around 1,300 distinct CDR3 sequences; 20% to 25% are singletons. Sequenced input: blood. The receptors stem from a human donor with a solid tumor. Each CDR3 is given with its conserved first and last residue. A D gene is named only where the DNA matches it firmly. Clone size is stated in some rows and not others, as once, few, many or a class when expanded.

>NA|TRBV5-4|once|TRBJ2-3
TGTGCCAGCAGCGAAGAGTCAGGGGTCCGGAATACGCAGTATTTT
CASSEESGVRNTQYF
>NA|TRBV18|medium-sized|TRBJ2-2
TGTGCCAGCTCACCTGGACAGGGAGGGCCCGGGGAGCTGTTTTTT
CASSPGQGGPGELFF
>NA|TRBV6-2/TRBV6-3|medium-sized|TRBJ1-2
TGTGCCAGCAGGAGAGGGCCAAGCTATGGCTACACCTTC
CASRRGPSYGYTF
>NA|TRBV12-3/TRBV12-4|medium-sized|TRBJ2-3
TGTGCCAGCACCCCCTCTAGCGTGTGGGACACAGATACGCAGTATTTT
CASTPSSVWDTDTQYF
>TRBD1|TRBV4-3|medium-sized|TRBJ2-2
TGCGCCAGCAGCCTAAAGGGGACAGGGAACACCGGGGAGCTGTTTTTT
CASSLKGTGNTGELFF
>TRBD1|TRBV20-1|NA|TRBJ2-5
TGCAGTGCCCCCCGACAGGGGGCGCGGGAGACCCAGTACTTC
CSAPRQGARETQYF
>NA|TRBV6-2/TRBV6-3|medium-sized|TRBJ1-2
TGTGCCAGCAGACCCACCGGGAGACCTCTGAACTATGGCTACACCTTC
CASRPTGRPLNYGYTF
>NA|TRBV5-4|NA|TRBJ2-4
TGTGCCAGCAGCCCCAAGGGGGGGAACAAAAACATTCAGTACTTC
CASSPKGGNKNIQYF
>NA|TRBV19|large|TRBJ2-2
TGTGCCACCCAACGAGACGGGAGAGGAACCGGGGAGCTGTTTTTT
CATQRDGRGTGELFF
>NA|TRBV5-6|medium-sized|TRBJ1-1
TGTGCCAGCAGCTTCCCGAACACTGAAGCTTTCTTT
CASSFPNTEAFF
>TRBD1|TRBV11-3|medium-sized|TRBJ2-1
TGTGCCAGCAGCTTAGGTGGGACAGGGTACAATGAGCAGTTCTTC
CASSLGGTGYNEQFF
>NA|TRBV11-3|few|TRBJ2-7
TGTGCCAGCAGCCCAGGAGGGAACTCCTACGAGCAGTACTTC
CASSPGGNSYEQYF
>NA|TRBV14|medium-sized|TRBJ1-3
TGTGCCAGCAGCCAATATGGGGGAAACACCATATATTTT
CASSQYGGNTIYF
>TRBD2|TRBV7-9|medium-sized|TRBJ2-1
TGTGCCAGCAGCCGATCTAGCGGGGGCCACTCCTACAATGAGCAGTTCTTC
CASSRSSGGHSYNEQFF
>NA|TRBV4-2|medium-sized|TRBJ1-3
TGTGCCAGCACCCGAGGGAACGGAGACTCTGGAAACACCATATATTTT
CASTRGNGDSGNTIYF
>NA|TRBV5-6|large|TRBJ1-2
TGTGCCAGCAGTCCAGGGTTCGGACGGCTCCTACAGGGCTACACCTTC
CASSPGFGRLLQGYTF
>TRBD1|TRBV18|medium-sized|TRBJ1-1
TGTGCCAGCTCACCGCCTTCCACAGGGGGGAACACTGAAGCTTTCTTT
CASSPPSTGGNTEAFF
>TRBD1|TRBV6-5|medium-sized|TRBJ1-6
TGTGCCAGCAGTTTTGGACAGGGAGACTCCTATAATTCACCCCTCCACTTT
CASSFGQGDSYNSPLHF
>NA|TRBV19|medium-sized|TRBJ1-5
TGTGCCAGTTACATCAATCCGGGACTAGGGGGTCAGCCCCAGCATTTT
CASYINPGLGGQPQHF
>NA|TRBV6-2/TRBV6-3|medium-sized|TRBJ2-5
TGTGCCAGCAGCCAGTACCAAGAGACCCAGTACTTC
CASSQYQETQYF
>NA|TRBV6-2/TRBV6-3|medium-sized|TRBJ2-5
TGTGCCAGCAGTTACGATGGTAGCCGGGAGACCCAGTACTTC
CASSYDGSRETQYF
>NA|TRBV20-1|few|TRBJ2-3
TGCAGTGCTAGCCAACCCCAACTAAATACGCAGTATTTT
CSASQPQLNTQYF
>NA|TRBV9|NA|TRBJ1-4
TGTGCCAGCAGCGTAGCCGGGGGTGAAAAACTGTTTTTT
CASSVAGGEKLFF
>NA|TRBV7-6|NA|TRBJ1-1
TGTGCCAGCAGCTACGATCCGAACACTGAAGCTTTCTTT
CASSYDPNTEAFF
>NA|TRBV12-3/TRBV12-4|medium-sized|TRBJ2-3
TGTGCCAGCAGTTTAGGGGGCGGGGAGCATACGCAGTATTTT
CASSLGGGEHTQYF
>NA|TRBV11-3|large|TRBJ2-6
TGTGCCAGCAGCTTAGATCTCAGGGATTGGTGGGGGGCGGATGGGGCCAACGTCCTGACTTTC
CASSLDLRDWWGADGANVLTF
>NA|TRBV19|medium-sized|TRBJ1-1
TGTGCCAGTAGTATATGGAGGGGATTGGACACTGAAGCTTTCTTT
CASSIWRGLDTEAFF
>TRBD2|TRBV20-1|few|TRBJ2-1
TGCAGTGCTCGCTCTAGCGGGGGTAGCTCCTACAATGAGCAGTTCTTC
CSARSSGGSSYNEQFF
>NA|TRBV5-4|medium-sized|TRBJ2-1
TGTGCCAGCAGCCCTGGACTCCCTGGCCCCTACAATGAGCAGTTCTTC
CASSPGLPGPYNEQFF
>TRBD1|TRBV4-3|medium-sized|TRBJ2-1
TGCGCCAGCAGCCCATACAGGGGGACAGGGAGTTACAATGAGCAGTTCTTC
CASSPYRGTGSYNEQFF
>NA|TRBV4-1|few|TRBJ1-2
TGCGCCAGCAGCCAAGTTCGGCAGGGGAATGGCTACACCTTC
CASSQVRQGNGYTF
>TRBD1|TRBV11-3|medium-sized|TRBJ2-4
TGTGCCAGCACCTTGGGTCCAGACAGGGGAGGCAAAAACATTCAGTACTTC
CASTLGPDRGGKNIQYF
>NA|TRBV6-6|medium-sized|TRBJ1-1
TGTGCCAGCAGTCCGGGGACGGTGCCCCAGGTTGCTTTCTTT
CASSPGTVPQVAFF
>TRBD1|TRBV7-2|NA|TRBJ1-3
TGTGCCAGCAGCTTCAGGACAGGCTCTGGAAACACCATATATTTT
CASSFRTGSGNTIYF
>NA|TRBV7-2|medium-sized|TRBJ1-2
TGTGCCAGCAGCTTTACCAGCGTCTATGGCTACACCTTC
CASSFTSVYGYTF
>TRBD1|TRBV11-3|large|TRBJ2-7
TGTGCCAGCAGCCGACCGGGACAGGGGGCGCATAACGAGCAGTACTTC
CASSRPGQGAHNEQYF
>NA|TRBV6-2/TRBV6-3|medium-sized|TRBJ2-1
TGTGCCAGCAGTTGGGAAGGGGTACAGCCGCCCTACAATGAGCAGTTCTTC
CASSWEGVQPPYNEQFF
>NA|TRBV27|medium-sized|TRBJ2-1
TGTGCCAGCAGTTCCAATATCCTACGGGACCTACGCTCGAATGAGCAGTTCTTC
CASSSNILRDLRSNEQFF
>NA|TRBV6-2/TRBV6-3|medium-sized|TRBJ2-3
TGTGCCAGCAGTTACATGAGCGTCCAAACGGGAGATACGCAGTATTTT
CASSYMSVQTGDTQYF
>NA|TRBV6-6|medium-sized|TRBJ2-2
TGTGCCAGCACCCTACAAACGAACACCGGGGAGCTGTTTTTT
CASTLQTNTGELFF
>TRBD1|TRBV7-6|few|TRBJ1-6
TGTGCCAGCAGCTTCGTCGGGACAGGGAATTCACCCCTCCACTTT
CASSFVGTGNSPLHF